The 21 T cell receptor beta chains below all came from one sample that was sequenced in a study of cytomegalovirus exposure and HLA in healthy donors. This table comes from immunoSEQ multiplex PCR, and its TCRdb copy is limited to in-frame clones, with some not included. Of 55,000 to 80,000 clones listed, approximately 95% are singletons. Sequenced sample: PBMCs. These receptors came from a woman under 30 in good health and CMV-seropositive.

This rearrangement joins TRBV10-1 to TRBJ1-2; 9 nucleotides line up with TRBD1. V shed 7 bases and J 2 bases; nucleotides not matched to a gene: 5. This CDR3 has 14 amino acids. Looked up from germline, CDR1 is WNHNN and CDR2 is SYGVQD (reference sequence). The CDR3 loop reads CASIPGQGNYGYTF. The CDR3 nucleotides are TGCGCCAGCATACCCGGACAGGGGAACTATGGCTACACCTTC.

The chain joins TRBV27 to TRBJ2-1; TRBD2 matches at 9 bases. Germline V gene data show CDR1 as MNHEY and CDR2 as SMNVEV (reference sequence). V lost 5 bases and J lost 3; bases outside the gene matches: 8. The CDR3 is 16 residues long. CDR3 sequence reads: CASSPGPSGDYNEQFF. For the CDR3, the DNA is TGTGCCAGCAGTCCCGGACCTAGCGGGGACTACAATGAGCAGTTCTTC.

The V and J genes are TRBV7-2 and TRBJ1-6; 10 positions match TRBD1. J was trimmed by 9 bases and V by 5 bases; bases with no gene match: 7. The CDR3 length is 15 residues. From germline, CDR1 is SGHTA and CDR2 FQGNSA. Here the CDR3 DNA reads TGTGCCAGCAGCCCACGGACAGGGGGTATTTCACCCCTCCACTTT. Its protein product is CASSPRTGGISPLHF.

The chain is built from TRBV4-2 and TRBJ1-2; TRBD1 matches 8 bases. Germline assignment: CDR1 LGHNA and CDR2 YNFKEQ. The CDR3 contains 17 residues. The trim removed 1 base at V and 5 bases at J, leaving 12 bases unmatched. CDR3 sequence: CASSQAEGQGQGYGYTF. CDR3 DNA sequence: TGTGCCAGCAGCCAAGCTGAAGGACAGGGCCAGGGGTATGGCTACACCTTC.

The chain couples TRBV10-3 to TRBJ2-5; D not resolved. The CDR3 totals 18 residues. CDR1 is ENHRY, CDR2 SYGVKD, per germline. V was trimmed by 0 bases and J by 4 bases, leaving 21 bases between them. This chain's CDR3 is CAISESVASFSPGETQYF. The CDR3 nucleotides read TGTGCCATCAGTGAGTCGGTAGCCAGTTTCTCCCCTGGAGAGACCCAGTACTTC.

V and J are TRBV6-5 and TRBJ1-4; TRBD1 matches 11 bases. CDR1 and CDR2 (germline): MNHEY, SVGAGI. V was clipped by 0 bases and J by 7 bases; unmatched bases: 4. The CDR3 has 16 amino acids. The CDR3 reads CASSYSGTGGSEKLFF. CDR3 sequence (DNA): TGTGCCAGCAGTTACTCCGGGACAGGGGGTAGTGAAAAACTGTTTTTT.

The chain is built from TRBV2 and TRBJ1-6; D is perhaps TRBD1 (6 bases). From germline, CDR1 is SNHLY and CDR2 FYNNEI. The CDR3 is 15 residues long. The germline V and J ends were trimmed by 8 bases and 10 bases, with 21 bases remaining between them. CDR3 sequence (DNA): TGTGCCAGCGTCTACATGGGGGGGCCAGACTCACCCCTCCACTTT. This translates into CASVYMGGPDSPLHF.

This chain joins TRBV2 and TRBJ2-1, with 7 bases aligning to TRBD2. The junction had 8 bases not matched to a gene; V was cut back by 8 bases and J by 4 bases. CDR1 and CDR2 (germline): SNHLY, FYNNEI. The CDR3 has 14 amino acids. The CDR3 here is CASRERGSYNEQFF. The CDR3 coding sequence is TGTGCCAGCCGAGAGCGGGGCTCTTACAATGAGCAGTTCTTC.

This chain connects TRBV6-1 to TRBJ2-3; no reliable D call. Germline CDR1 reads MNHNS; CDR2 reads SASEGT. This CDR3 comprises 14 residues. V was trimmed by 2 bases and J by 2 bases, leaving 8 bases between them. CDR3 coding DNA: TGTGCCAGCAGTGAACCAGGATACACAGATACGCAGTATTTT. Protein sequence: CASSEPGYTDTQYF.

The J gene is TRBJ2-3, the V gene TRBV6-6; D is unresolved. Germline V lookup: CDR1 MNHNY, CDR2 SVGAGI (reference sequence). This CDR3 has 15 residues. V was cut by 5 bases and J by 0 bases, with 12 bases left in between. The chain's CDR3 is CASSVLMRSTDTQYF. The CDR3 DNA sequence: TGTGCCAGCAGTGTCCTCATGCGGAGCACAGATACGCAGTATTTT.

This CDR3 reads CASGQVNEQFF. In DNA form, the CDR3 reads TGTGCCAGCGGACAGGTAAATGAGCAGTTCTTC. The rearrangement joins TRBV28 to TRBJ2-1; 7 bases map to TRBD1. CDR1 MDHEN and CDR2 SYDVKM come from the germline V gene. CDR3 size: 11 residues. V gave up 8 bases and J gave up 7 bases; unmatched junction bases: 2.

The J gene is TRBJ1-2, the V gene TRBV30; the match to TRBD1 covers 9 bases. The CDR3 extends over 15 amino acids. The V gene end was trimmed by 2 bases and the J gene end by 6 bases; junction bases not matched to a gene: 10. Germline V lookup: CDR1 GTSNPN, CDR2 SVGIG (reference sequence). The CDR3: CAWSQGTGIVDGYTF. CDR3 coding DNA: TGTGCCTGGAGTCAGGGGACAGGGATCGTAGATGGCTACACCTTC.

The CDR3 nucleotides are TGCGCCAGCAGCCCCCCAGGGGACGAAAAACTGTTTTTT. Protein: CASSPPGDEKLFF. The chain joins TRBV5-1 to TRBJ1-4, with D maybe TRBD1 (6 bases). Trimming stripped 4 bases from V and 8 bases from J, with 12 bases between. Germline lookup yields CDR1 SGHRS and CDR2 YFSETQ. There are 13 residues in the CDR3.

The CDR3 is CASSAGTAYTDTQYF. In DNA form, the CDR3 reads TGTGCCAGCAGCGCCGGGACAGCCTACACAGATACGCAGTATTTT. The chain carries TRBV7-2 and TRBJ2-3, with 7 nucleotides matching TRBD1. This CDR3 comprises 15 residues. Germline V gives CDR1 SGHTA, CDR2 FQGNSA. The J segment lost 2 bases and the V segment lost 5 bases, leaving 7 bases of the junction unmatched. The full variable domain, in which reference TRBV7-2 and TRBJ2-3 provide the parts outside the CDR3, is GAGVSQSPSNKVTEKGKDVELRCDPISGHTALYWYRQSLGQGLEFLIYFQGNSAPDKSGLPSDRFSAERTGGSVSTLTIQRTQQEDSAVYLCASSAGTAYTDTQYFGPGTRLTVL.

This clone was counted once. CDR3 residues: CASSLPGGVIQYF. The CDR3 nucleotides read TGTGCCAGCAGCTTACCAGGGGGAGTCATTCAGTACTTC. V is TRBV7-2 and J is TRBJ2-4; 7 positions match TRBD1. This CDR3 contains 13 residues. The trim removed 2 bases at V and 9 bases at J, leaving 4 bases unmatched. The germline CDR1 and CDR2 sequences are SGHTA and FQGNSA. The variable domain in full, with the rest retrieved from reference TRBV7-2 and TRBJ2-4, is GAGVSQSPSNKVTEKGKDVELRCDPISGHTALYWYRQSLGQGLEFLIYFQGNSAPDKSGLPSDRFSAERTGGSVSTLTIQRTQQEDSAVYLCASSLPGGVIQYFGAGTRLSVL.

The rearrangement joins TRBV15 to TRBJ1-2; tentative D call: TRBD1 (6 bases). This CDR3 is built from 15 residues. Germline-derived CDR1 and CDR2 are LNHNV and YYDKDF (reference sequence). Deletions cut 2 bases from V and 7 bases from J, with 17 bases between. CDR3 nucleotides: TGTGCCACCAGCAGAACTCCAACGGACAGAGTTGGCTACACCTTC. Translating it yields CATSRTPTDRVGYTF.

V is TRBV4-1 and J is TRBJ2-1; 9 nucleotides align to TRBD2. Germline lookup yields CDR1 MGHRA and CDR2 YSYEKL. After removal of 0 bases from V and 2 bases from J, the junction contained 8 bases not matched to a gene. The CDR3 runs to 18 residues. The CDR3 reads CASSQDLVAGGTYNEQFF. The DNA of the CDR3 is TGCGCCAGCAGCCAAGATTTGGTTGCGGGAGGGACCTACAATGAGCAGTTCTTC.

V is TRBV5-6 and J is TRBJ2-6, with D possibly being TRBD2 (5 bases). Germline loops: CDR1 SGHDT, CDR2 YYEEEE. Between the trimmed V and J ends, which lost 1 base and 0 bases, there was a span of 17 bases. The CDR3 extends over 19 amino acids. CDR3 loop: CASSLLAVRLPSGANVLTF. CDR3 in DNA: TGTGCCAGCAGCTTGTTGGCAGTTAGACTACCCTCTGGGGCCAACGTCCTGACTTTC. The complete variable domain, with remaining parts taken from reference TRBV5-6 and TRBJ2-6, reads DAGVTQSPTHLIKTRGQQVTLRCSPKSGHDTVSWYQQALGQGPQFIFQYYEEEERQRGNFPDRFSGHQFPNYSSELNVNALLLGDSALYLCASSLLAVRLPSGANVLTFGAGSRLTVL.

The chain joins TRBV19 to TRBJ2-7; D call uncertain. Germline V gives CDR1 LNHDA, CDR2 SQIVND (reference sequence). Trimming removed 1 base at V and 2 bases at J, with 12 bases between. This CDR3 is built from 15 residues. The CDR3 coding sequence is TGTGCCAGTAGTATAGTAGAACGGGTCCCCTACGAGCAGTACTTC. It specifies CASSIVERVPYEQYF.

This clone was observed a single time. This sequence joins TRBV7-9 and TRBJ2-7; D uncertain. Trimming removed 5 bases at V and 7 bases at J, with 15 bases between. The germline V gene has CDR1 SEHNR and CDR2 FQNEAQ (reference sequence). The CDR3 runs 13 residues. CDR3 DNA sequence: TGTGCCAGCAGCCAGCTTAACAGTGGTGAGCAGTACTTC. This translates into CASSQLNSGEQYF.

This sequence joins TRBV4-2 and TRBJ2-7; D might be TRBD1 (5 bases). The CDR3 runs 14 residues. V gave up 2 bases and J gave up 0 bases, with 8 bases separating them. Germline-derived CDR1 and CDR2 are LGHNA and YNFKEQ. CDR3 sequence: CASSQSGFSYEQYF. CDR3 DNA: TGTGCCAGCAGCCAATCAGGGTTCTCCTACGAGCAGTACTTC.